This record concerns one T cell receptor (beta chain) sequence. This record belongs to a study of cytomegalovirus exposure and HLA in healthy donors. Researchers ran the PCR with 60 Vbeta and 13 Jbeta primers. Sequenced by immunoSEQ multiplex PCR; TCRdb stores in-frame clones only, minus some. The table lists roughly 120,000 clones, 73% of them singletons. Germline V gene sequence: CDR1 ENHRY, CDR2 SYGVKD. This CDR3 spans 16 amino acids. Trimming took 6 bases from V and 3 from J, leaving 17 bases between them. The sequencing input was PBMCs. The sequence was collected from a man aged 40-50 years in good health and CMV-seronegative. V is TRBV10-3 and J is TRBJ2-2; possible D gene TRBD1, 6 bases. The CDR3 reads CAIRSNRVEDTGELFF. DNA for the CDR3: TGTGCCATCAGATCAAACAGGGTAGAGGACACCGGGGAGCTGTTTTTT.